What follows are 23 T cell receptor beta chains derived from one specimen sequenced in a study of shared clonotypes between healthy human individuals. Measured with immunoSEQ multiplex PCR; TCRdb has only the in-frame clones, and not every one. The sample comprises hundreds of thousands of clones, more than 70% of which are singletons, and around 12% rests with the top ten. What was sequenced was PBMCs. These receptor sequences come from a woman in her forties in good health. Some clones in this sample may be carry-over from other donors' samples.

The rearrangement links TRBV5-4 to TRBJ2-5; 8 bases agree with TRBD1. In germline, CDR1 is SGHNT, CDR2 YYREEE (reference sequence). This CDR3 is built from 14 residues. J lost 4 bases, V lost 0 bases, and 2 bases had no gene match. CDR3 bases: TGTGCCAGCAGCTTGGCAGGACAGGGAGAGACCCAGTACTTC. Its translation is CASSLAGQGETQYF.

For this clone: This clone may be a read error of a much larger clone one base away. At the DNA level, this CDR3 is encoded by other sequences in the same sample as well. The chain combines TRBV9 with TRBJ2-2, with D perhaps matching TRBD1 (5 bases). The CDR3 is made up of 13 amino acids. Trimming removed 1 base from V and 4 bases from J, with 5 bases in between. Germline assignment: CDR1 SGDLS and CDR2 YYNGEE. This chain's CDR3 is CASSVRGTGELFF. CDR3 in DNA: TGTGCCAGCAGCGTAAGGGGCACCGGGGAGCTGTTTTTT.

The gene calls are TRBV7-2 and TRBJ1-2, with 12 nucleotides matching TRBD1. The germline gives CDR1 SGHTA, CDR2 FQGNSA. The CDR3 extends over 15 amino acids. After removal of 5 bases from V and 8 bases from J, the junction contained 9 bases not matched to a gene. CDR3 DNA sequence: TGTGCCAGCAGCCGACCGGGACAGGGGGCTGGAGGCTACACCTTC. Translated: CASSRPGQGAGGYTF. Complete variable domain (other parts from reference TRBV7-2 and TRBJ1-2): GAGVSQSPSNKVTEKGKDVELRCDPISGHTALYWYRQSLGQGLEFLIYFQGNSAPDKSGLPSDRFSAERTGGSVSTLTIQRTQQEDSAVYLCASSRPGQGAGGYTFGSGTRLTVV.

Notes on this clone: With only one base between it and a far larger clone, this is likely a read error. The sample holds other DNA sequences that translate to the same CDR3. V usage is TRBV27 and J usage is TRBJ1-1; the D is unclear. Germline assignment: CDR1 MNHEY and CDR2 SMNVEV (reference sequence). Trimming left V 2 bases short and J 3 bases short, with 7 bases between. CDR3 length: 13 residues. CDR3 sequence reads: CASSLSRDTEAFF. CDR3 nucleotide sequence: TGTGCCAGCAGTTTAAGTAGGGACACTGAAGCTTTCTTT.

The chain couples TRBV5-4 to TRBJ2-7; D may be TRBD1 (5 bases). V was clipped by 5 bases and J by 12 bases, with 24 bases between them. The CDR3 length is 14 residues. From germline, CDR1 is SGHNT and CDR2 YYREEE (reference sequence). The CDR3 loop reads CASSPDSGDDMGYF. DNA for the CDR3: TGTGCCAGCAGTCCCGACAGTGGAGATGACATGGGGTACTTC.

V usage is TRBV28 and J usage is TRBJ1-1, with D possibly matching TRBD1 (5 bases). CDR3 length: 15 residues. The V gene's germline CDR1 is MDHEN and CDR2 SYDVKM. Trimming cost V 5 bases and J 2 bases, with 15 bases left between them. DNA for the CDR3: TGTGCCAGCAGTACACCGGGACGGAAAAACACTGAAGCTTTCTTT. It encodes CASSTPGRKNTEAFF.

The chain links TRBV5-5 to TRBJ1-1; D ambiguous. The CDR3 runs 13 residues. Per the germline V gene, CDR1 is SGHKS and CDR2 is YYEKEE (reference sequence). V lost 7 bases to trimming and J lost 2 bases, with 12 bases between them. CDR3 sequence: CASGPTGNTEAFF. The CDR3 coding sequence is TGTGCCAGCGGACCTACTGGCAACACTGAAGCTTTCTTT.

CDR3 DNA sequence: TGCGCCAGCAGCTTGGACTCGAACACTGAAGCTTTCTTT. Protein: CASSLDSNTEAFF. J is TRBJ1-1 and V is TRBV5-1; D remains unclear. There are 13 residues in the CDR3. The V gene lost 0 bases and the J gene lost 1 base, with 4 bases spanning the gap. Germline V gene data show CDR1 as SGHRS and CDR2 as YFSETQ.

The chain links TRBV5-1 to TRBJ2-5; D may be TRBD1 (7 bases). Gene TRBJ2-7 matches the end of the DNA better, so the J call may be wrong. Germline V gives CDR1 SGHRS, CDR2 YFSETQ. The CDR3 length is 14 residues. This CDR3 is CASSPRDSSYEQYF. CDR3 in DNA: TGCGCCAGCAGCCCGCGGGACAGTAGCTACGAGCAGTACTTC.

This chain connects TRBV18 to TRBJ1-4, with D unclear. CDR1 KGHSH and CDR2 LQKENI come from the germline V gene. The V and J ends lost 4 bases and 8 bases respectively, with 11 bases between them. The CDR3 is 13 amino acids. The CDR3 reads CASSLNAREKLFF. As DNA, the CDR3 is TGTGCCAGCTCACTTAACGCACGGGAAAAACTGTTTTTT. The whole variable domain, remainder taken from reference TRBV18 and TRBJ1-4, is NAGVMQNPRHLVRRRGQEARLRCSPMKGHSHVYWYRQLPEEGLKFMVYLQKENIIDESGMPKERFSAEFPKEGPSILRIQQVVRGDSAAYFCASSLNAREKLFFGSGTQLSVL.

This chain joins TRBV6-1 and TRBJ2-1; 8 bases align to TRBD2. The CDR3 has 13 residues. The germline gives CDR1 MNHNS, CDR2 SASEGT. The trim removed 5 bases at V and 15 bases at J, leaving 12 bases unmatched. CDR3 loop: CASSPNTSGLRFF. For the CDR3, the DNA is TGTGCCAGCAGTCCCAACACTAGCGGTCTCAGGTTCTTC.

This chain joins TRBV29-1 and TRBJ2-7; 11 bases align to TRBD1. Germline V gives CDR1 SQVTM, CDR2 ANQGSEA. Trimming took 0 bases from V and 4 from J; bases not matched to a gene: 8. The CDR3 extends over 16 amino acids. The CDR3 spells CSVEDSRTGGRYEQYF. CDR3 in DNA: TGCAGCGTTGAAGATTCCCGGACAGGGGGCCGATACGAGCAGTACTTC.

As DNA, the CDR3 is TGTGCCAGCAGTCAGGGAGCTCAGCCCCAGCATTTT. Translated, it gives CASSQGAQPQHF. The chain has TRBV2 and TRBJ1-5, with D perhaps matching TRBD1 (5 bases). The CDR3 is 12 residues long. Deletions cut 5 bases from V and 6 bases from J, with 8 bases between. CDR1 is SNHLY and CDR2 is FYNNEI in the germline V gene. The whole variable domain, filled in from reference TRBV2 and TRBJ1-5, reads EPEVTQTPSHQVTQMGQEVILRCVPISNHLYFYWYRQILGQKVEFLVSFYNNEISEKSEIFDDQFSVERPDGSNFTLKIRSTKLEDSAMYFCASSQGAQPQHFGDGTRLSIL.

This clone was seen at least ten times. The junction and the germline gene differ at one end; a read error may be behind it. V is TRBV5-3 and J is TRBJ2-1; D unresolved. TRBV5-3 is marked as an open reading frame, function uncertain. The length of the CDR3 is 15 residues. The CDR3 DNA sequence: TGTGCCAGCAGCTTAGTTCCAGAGGCCTACAATGAGCAGTTCTTC. Protein product: CASSLVPEAYNEQFF.

The chain carries TRBV4-2 and TRBJ1-3; 8 bases are shared with TRBD1. CDR1 is LGHNA, CDR2 YNFKEQ, per germline. The V segment lost 2 bases and the J segment 0 bases; nucleotides outside the gene matches: 0. CDR3 size: 15 residues. For the CDR3, the DNA is TGTGCCAGCAGCCAAACAGGGGGCTCTGGAAACACCATATATTTT. Translating gives CASSQTGGSGNTIYF.

The genes are TRBV5-8 and TRBJ2-1; TRBD2 agrees at 10 bases. CDR1 and CDR2 (germline): SGHTS, YDEGEE. CDR3 length equals 17 residues. V was pared by 0 bases and J by 8 bases, with 11 bases of the junction left unmatched. In nucleotides, the CDR3 is TGTGCCAGCAGCTTGGTAATGGCTAGCGGGAGTTTCGATGAGCAGTTCTTC. It encodes CASSLVMASGSFDEQFF. The full variable domain, with the rest looked up from reference TRBV5-8 and TRBJ2-1, is EAGVTQSPTHLIKTRGQQATLRCSPISGHTSVYWYQQALGLGLQFLLWYDEGEERNRGNFPPRFSGRQFPNYSSELNVNALELEDSALYLCASSLVMASGSFDEQFFGPGTRLTVL.

The chain employs TRBV4-2 and TRBJ1-2; perhaps TRBD1 as D (6 bases). Germline CDR1 LGHNA, CDR2 YNFKEQ. Between the trimmed V and J ends, which lost 0 bases and 0 bases, there was a span of 14 bases. The CDR3 contains 17 residues. The CDR3 sequence: CASSQEIPAGANYGYTF. In nucleotides, the CDR3 is TGTGCCAGCAGCCAAGAAATTCCGGCAGGGGCTAACTATGGCTACACCTTC.

Of note for this clone: This likely traces to a read error, being one base from a far larger clone. This CDR3 is also generated by other DNA sequences in the sample. This chain uses TRBV29-1 with TRBJ2-7, with TRBD1 matching 10 bases. This CDR3 is 11 amino acids long. Germline V gene data show CDR1 as SQVTM and CDR2 as ANQGSEA. This chain's CDR3 is CSVDRGSEQYF. The CDR3 DNA reads as TGCAGCGTGGACAGGGGGTCCGAGCAGTATTTC.

The chain joins TRBV7-3 to TRBJ2-1; 10 nucleotides match TRBD2. Germline trimming cut 5 bases from V and 2 bases from J; bases unmatched to any gene: 6. In germline, CDR1 is SGHTA, CDR2 FQGTGA. This CDR3 is 16 amino acids long. CDR3 in amino acids: CASSRAGGGAYNEQFF. Here the CDR3 DNA reads TGTGCCAGCAGCCGAGCGGGAGGGGGAGCCTACAATGAGCAGTTCTTC.

The V and J genes are TRBV7-3 and TRBJ2-1; TRBD1 matches 10 bases. With V trimmed by 5 bases and J by 2 bases, 3 bases remained unmatched. The CDR3 is 15 residues long. Germline CDR1 is SGHTA and CDR2 is FQGTGA. The CDR3 DNA reads as TGTGCCAGCAGCCGGGGGACAGGGGCCTACAATGAGCAGTTCTTC. Encoded protein: CASSRGTGAYNEQFF.

This clone was seen more than once but under ten times. This chain connects TRBV5-4 to TRBJ2-5; D is unresolved. This CDR3 contains 11 residues. Germline V gene sequence: CDR1 SGHNT, CDR2 YYREEE (reference sequence). V was trimmed by 4 bases and J by 5 bases, leaving 6 bases between them. The CDR3 protein is CASSVGETQYF. The DNA for the CDR3 is TGTGCCAGCAGCGTAGGGGAGACCCAGTACTTC.

The genes are TRBV5-6 and TRBJ1-3; TRBD1 is a possible D gene (6 bases). The CDR3 extends over 14 amino acids. CDR1 SGHDT and CDR2 YYEEEE come from the germline V gene. Trimming removed 1 base at V and 2 bases at J, with 7 bases between. CDR3 coding DNA: TGTGCCAGCAGCTTGCAGGGGCCTGGAAACACCATATATTTT. Encoded protein: CASSLQGPGNTIYF.

The chain uses TRBV18 and TRBJ2-1, with TRBD2 identical over 8 bases. Germline V gene data show CDR1 as KGHSH and CDR2 as LQKENI. V shed 0 bases, J shed 9 bases, and the junction held 7 bases outside the gene matches. This CDR3 has 15 amino acids. In DNA, the CDR3 is TGTGCCAGCTCACCACCAGCGGGAGTGGGCGGTGAGCAGTTCTTC. Its protein is CASSPPAGVGGEQFF.